This passage covers 16 T cell receptor beta chains from one sample sequenced in a study of blood T cells in healthy people across ages. A second PCR, run for roughly 7 to 11 cycles, used a sample-barcoded 5' primer plus a J-beta primer mix. TCRdb re-called the 5' RACE reads with MiXCR, one entry per CDR3 protein. The sample yields 700,000 to 850,000 distinct CDR3 sequences, about 53% seen once. Sequenced input: blood. These receptors came from a man of 80 years or more in good health.

The table lists this clonotype with a few counts. The chain has TRBV5-6 and TRBJ2-1, with a possible D match to TRBD1 (6 bases). V was shortened by 3 bases and J by 9 bases, with 16 bases between the two germline ends. The CDR3 extends over 14 amino acids. Germline CDR1 and CDR2: SGHDT and YYEEEE. The CDR3: CASSYTGQNVEQFF. The CDR3 nucleotides read TGTGCCAGCAGCTACACAGGGCAGAACGTTGAGCAGTTCTTC.

V and J are TRBV11-3 and TRBJ2-1; maybe TRBD2 (6 bases). The CDR3 is 15 amino acids. Trimming cost V 1 base and J 7 bases, with 14 bases left between them. Germline CDR1 is SGHNT and CDR2 is YENEEA. CDR3 sequence reads: CASSLGGDVENEQFF. CDR3 nucleotides: TGTGCCAGCAGCTTAGGCGGGGACGTGGAGAATGAGCAGTTCTTC.

This clonotype showed up just a few times. The chain has TRBV6-5 and TRBJ2-3, with 7 bases that match TRBD1. CDR1 and CDR2 (germline): MNHEY, SVGAGI. Germline trimming cut 2 bases from V and 14 bases from J; bases unmatched to any gene: 13. The CDR3 consists of 14 residues. DNA for the CDR3: TGTGCCAGCAGTTACGCGTACAGGGGCAGATACGCGTATTTT. As protein: CASSYAYRGRYAYF.

The V gene is TRBV12-3 or TRBV12-4, the J gene TRBJ2-1; 12 bases align to TRBD2. This CDR3 region has 17 residues. The V gene end was trimmed by 3 bases and the J gene end by 5 bases; junction bases not matched to a gene: 8. The CDR3 DNA reads TGTGCCAGCAGTTTCCAGGGGACTAGCGGGTTAAACAATGAGCAGTTCTTC. It codes for CASSFQGTSGLNNEQFF.

CDR3 in DNA: TGCAGTGCTAGACCAGACAGGGCCGAGCAGTTCTTC. Its protein is CSARPDRAEQFF. The chain couples TRBV20-1 to TRBJ2-1; 7 nucleotides match TRBD1. CDR1 and CDR2 from the germline V gene are DFQATT and SNEGSKA (reference sequence). This CDR3 comprises 12 residues. V was pared by 2 bases and J by 10 bases, with 5 bases of the junction left unmatched.

The rearrangement joins TRBV6-5 to TRBJ2-3; TRBD1 matches at 7 bases. The J segment lost 5 bases and the V segment lost 2 bases, leaving 7 bases of the junction unmatched. The CDR3 is made up of 15 amino acids. CDR1 and CDR2 (germline): MNHEY, SVGAGI. As DNA, the CDR3 is TGTGCCAGCAGTTACCCCATCCCAGGGGGAGATACGCAGTATTTT. This translates into CASSYPIPGGDTQYF.

This clonotype turned up a few times. The chain is built from TRBV5-1 and TRBJ2-1; no firm D call. The CDR3 loop spans 18 amino acids. V was cut by 1 base and J by 5 bases, with 22 bases left in between. Germline CDR1 and CDR2: SGHRS and YFSETQ. This CDR3 reads CASSLQPWALGSHNEQFF. Here the CDR3 DNA reads TGCGCCAGCAGCTTGCAGCCTTGGGCCCTCGGATCCCACAATGAGCAGTTCTTC.

J is TRBJ2-5 and V is TRBV6-1; a weak D match, TRBD2 (6 bases). The CDR3 loop spans 14 amino acids. Germline CDR1 and CDR2: MNHNS and SASEGT. V lost 1 base, J lost 5 bases, and 11 bases lay in between. CDR3 sequence (DNA): TGTGCCAGCAGTGAAGACGGAGGGCCGGAGACCCAGTACTTC. Its protein product is CASSEDGGPETQYF.

The rearrangement links TRBV2 to TRBJ1-5; no definite D call. This CDR3 has 15 amino acids. Trimming stripped 1 base from V and 0 bases from J, with 7 bases between. Per the germline V gene, CDR1 is SNHLY and CDR2 is FYNNEI. The CDR3 here is CASSEGRYSNQPQHF. In DNA form, the CDR3 reads TGTGCCAGCAGTGAAGGCCGGTATAGCAATCAGCCCCAGCATTTT.

This clonotype was recorded only once. The genes are TRBV7-9 and TRBJ1-1; D is perhaps TRBD1 (5 bases). The CDR3 loop spans 14 amino acids. Trimming removed 0 bases from V and 4 bases from J, with 9 bases in between. Looked up from germline, CDR1 is SEHNR and CDR2 is FQNEAQ (reference sequence). The CDR3 sequence is CASSLAEGSTEAFF. The CDR3 region has the DNA TGTGCCAGCAGCTTAGCGGAGGGGAGCACTGAAGCTTTCTTT.

The chain joins TRBV20-1 to TRBJ2-1; D possibly uses TRBD1 or TRBD2 (5 bases each). This CDR3 has 14 residues. Germline loops: CDR1 DFQATT, CDR2 SNEGSKA (reference sequence). Trimming cost V 7 bases and J 2 bases, with 15 bases left between them. CDR3 protein: CSETGPLTYNEQFF. CDR3 coding DNA: TGCAGTGAGACGGGACCCCTAACCTACAATGAGCAGTTCTTC.

This clonotype was picked up a small number of times. The V call is TRBV2, the J call TRBJ2-7; 10 bases are shared with TRBD1. V shed 9 bases, J shed 2 bases, and the junction held 10 bases outside the gene matches. In germline, CDR1 is SNHLY, CDR2 FYNNEI. This CDR3 region has 15 residues. This CDR3 reads CASSSQGTGAYEQYF. The CDR3 DNA reads as TGTGCCAGTTCTTCCCAGGGGACAGGGGCCTACGAGCAGTACTTC.

The genes are TRBV5-1 and TRBJ1-2; D unresolved. Trimming removed 0 bases from V and 7 bases from J, with 10 bases in between. Germline V CDR1 and CDR2: SGHRS, YFSETQ. CDR3 length: 13 residues. CDR3 bases: TGCGCCAGCAGCTTGGATCTTTCCGGTGGCTACACCTTC. This codes for CASSLDLSGGYTF.

This rearrangement joins TRBV20-1 to TRBJ2-4; 8 bases are a match to TRBD2. The J call may be incorrect, as the DNA end agrees better with TRBJ2-7. The CDR3 spans 14 residues. Germline loops: CDR1 DFQATT, CDR2 SNEGSKA (reference sequence). CDR3 residues: CSASPSGLIYEQYF. Here the CDR3 DNA reads TGCAGTGCTAGCCCTAGCGGGCTCATCTACGAGCAGTACTTC.

This clonotype was observed a handful of times. The chain has TRBV5-1 and TRBJ2-1; possible D gene TRBD1, 5 bases. This CDR3 comprises 18 residues. The germline V gene has CDR1 SGHRS and CDR2 YFSETQ. Trimming cost V 0 bases and J 4 bases, with 20 bases left between them. CDR3 sequence reads: CASSLVGRTPMGYNEQFF. The CDR3, as DNA: TGCGCCAGCAGCTTGGTGGGGCGGACCCCGATGGGATACAATGAGCAGTTCTTC.

This chain connects TRBV5-1 to TRBJ2-7, with 11 bases identical to TRBD1. V trimming: 4 bases; J trimming: 5 bases; junction bases outside the gene matches: 5. The CDR3 runs to 14 residues. Germline CDR1 is SGHRS and CDR2 is YFSETQ. The CDR3 is CASSLGQGAHEQYF. The CDR3, as DNA: TGCGCCAGCAGCCTAGGACAGGGGGCTCACGAGCAGTACTTC.